The rows below give T cell receptor beta chains drawn from one sample of a study of PD-L1 blockade in urothelial cancer. Clones were sequenced by immunoSEQ multiplex PCR, and TCRdb holds only the in-frame ones, with some missing. The sample contains 130,000 or so clones, less than 85% of which appear only once. Sequenced material: PBMCs, taken around atezolizumab (anti-PD-L1) treatment. The source of these receptors is a man in his forties or fifties with urothelial cancer. The CDR3 runs from the conserved cysteine through the conserved F or W. D genes are given only for firm matches. The size of a clone is reported for some rows only, either as once, few or many, or as a class for expanded clones.

j_call v_call d_call clone_size cdr3_length cdr3_nt cdr3_aa
TRBJ2-1 TRBV5-1 TRBD2 - 15 TGCGCCAGCTCCAAGGGAGGGACCTATTACAATGAGCAGTTCTTC CASSKGGTYYNEQFF
TRBJ1-6 TRBV9 TRBD1 - 16 TGTGCCAGCAGCGTTACAGGGGACCCCTATAATTCACCCCTCCACTTT CASSVTGDPYNSPLHF
TRBJ1-1 TRBV27 - - 16 TGTGCCAGCACGGTAATAGGGACATCCAGGACCACTGAAGCTTTCTTT CASTVIGTSRTTEAFF
TRBJ2-3 TRBV5-3 - - 17 TGTGCCAGAAGCTTGGAACCCTGGGGGGGCCCCACAGATACGCAGTATTTT CARSLEPWGGPTDTQYF
TRBJ1-1 TRBV5-5 TRBD1 - 14 TGTGCCAGCAGCTTTGACGTGGGACAGATTGAAGCTTTCTTT CASSFDVGQIEAFF
TRBJ2-5 TRBV30 TRBD2 - 13 TGTGCCCTAGCGGGAGAAAACCAAGAGACCCAGTACTTC CALAGENQETQYF
TRBJ2-3 TRBV5-1 TRBD2 - 14 TGCGCCAGCAGCCCCGGGGGGGAGACAGATACGCAGTATTTT CASSPGGETDTQYF
TRBJ2-7 TRBV9 TRBD2 - 14 TGTGCCAGCAGCGTAGGCGGGAGCTCCTACGAGCAGTACTTC CASSVGGSSYEQYF
TRBJ2-2 TRBV2 TRBD2 - 16 TGTGCCAGCAACGAAAGGACTAGCGGGAAGGCCGGGGAGCTGTTTTTT CASNERTSGKAGELFF
TRBJ1-2 TRBV28 TRBD1 - 12 TGTGCCAGCGAGGACAGGGTGGGCGGCTACACCTTC CASEDRVGGYTF
TRBJ1-1 TRBV25-1 - - 12 TGTGCCAGCAGCGAGGTGAGGGCTGAAGCTTTCTTT CASSEVRAEAFF
TRBJ2-5 TRBV18 - - 12 TGTGCCAGCTCACCTGCGGTTGAGACCCAGTACTTC CASSPAVETQYF
TRBJ1-6 TRBV27 - - 14 TGTGCCAGCAGTTTTGAACAGTATAATTCACCCCTCCACTTT CASSFEQYNSPLHF
TRBJ2-7 TRBV19 TRBD2 - 13 TGTGCCAGTAGTGTGGGGGGGGGAGGCGAGCAGTACTTC CASSVGGGGEQYF
TRBJ2-1 TRBV6-6 - - 13 TGTGCCAGCAGTCCCCGGGACATTTTTGAGCAGTTCTTC CASSPRDIFEQFF
TRBJ2-5 TRBV7-6 TRBD2 - 17 TGTGCCAGCAGCCTCGGGCTAGCGGGTAAAGACCAAGAGACCCAGTACTTC CASSLGLAGKDQETQYF
TRBJ2-3 TRBV6-5 - - 11 TGTGCCAGCACCAACACAGATACGCAGTATTTT CASTNTDTQYF
TRBJ2-7 TRBV27 - - 13 TGTGCCAGCAGTTTTTCAGGGCCCTACGAGCAGTACTTC CASSFSGPYEQYF
TRBJ2-5 TRBV7-9 TRBD1 - 16 TGTGCCAGCAGCTCGACCCAACAGGGGGCGAGGGAGACCCAGTACTTC CASSSTQQGARETQYF
TRBJ2-5 TRBV7-9 - - 13 TGTGCCAGCAGCTTAGGGGGGCGAGAGACCCAGTACTTC CASSLGGRETQYF
TRBJ2-2 TRBV7-3 TRBD1 - 15 TGTGCCAGCAGCCCCCCAGGGGGGAACACCGGGGAGCTGTTTTTT CASSPPGGNTGELFF
TRBJ2-1 TRBV9 TRBD2 - 15 TGTGCCAGCAGCGCCTCTAGCGGAGGCTACAATGAGCAGTTCTTC CASSASSGGYNEQFF
TRBJ1-2 TRBV28 - once 12 TGTGCCATCTACCGGGGAGGCTATGGCTACACCTTC CAIYRGGYGYTF
TRBJ2-1 TRBV19 TRBD2 - 15 TGTGCCAGTAGTAGGGGACTAGTCTCCTACAATGAGCAGTTCTTC CASSRGLVSYNEQFF
TRBJ2-1 TRBV2 TRBD2 once 13 TGTGCCAGAGGACTAGCGGACTACAATGAGCAGTTCTTC CARGLADYNEQFF
TRBJ2-7 TRBV18 TRBD2 - 13 TGTGCCAGCTCACCGCGGGGGGCCTACGAGCAGTACTTC CASSPRGAYEQYF
TRBJ2-7 TRBV29-1 TRBD2 once 12 TGCAGCGTTGCTAGCGGGACCTACGAGCAGTACTTC CSVASGTYEQYF
TRBJ2-7 TRBV4-2 TRBD2 - 14 TGTGCCAGCAGGATGGGGACTATGTCCTACGAGCAGTACTTC CASRMGTMSYEQYF
TRBJ2-5 TRBV10-1 - - 16 TGCGCCAGCAGTGTAAGAGCGGCCTCTGGGCAAGAGACCCAGTACTTC CASSVRAASGQETQYF
TRBJ1-2 TRBV28 TRBD1 - 14 TGTGCCAGCAGTCTGACAGGGCCCAACTATGGCTACACCTTC CASSLTGPNYGYTF
TRBJ2-1 TRBV27 TRBD2 - 16 TGTGCCAGCAGTTACCTAGCGGGAGGGCTGTACAATGAGCAGTTCTTC CASSYLAGGLYNEQFF
TRBJ2-7 TRBV7-8 - - 15 TGTGCCAGCAGCTTAGCAGCAGGGTCTTCCTACGAGCAGTACTTC CASSLAAGSSYEQYF
TRBJ2-5 TRBV30 TRBD1 - 13 TGTGCCTGGGGAAGACAGGGTTGGGAGACCCAGTACTTC CAWGRQGWETQYF
TRBJ1-5 TRBV6-1 TRBD1 - 16 TGTGCCAGCAGTGGGGCAGGGGGCGTAAGCAATCAGCCCCAGCATTTT CASSGAGGVSNQPQHF
TRBJ2-1 TRBV7-9 TRBD2 - 16 TGTGCCAGCAGTCCCACTCGGACTAGCGGGACCTATGAGCAGTTCTTC CASSPTRTSGTYEQFF
TRBJ1-5 TRBV9 TRBD1 - 14 TGTGCCAGCAACCGGGAGGGGGCTAATCAGCCCCAGCATTTT CASNREGANQPQHF
TRBJ2-5 TRBV4-1 TRBD2 - 17 TGCGCCAGCAGCCAAGACCCCTCGGGGGGGATCAGGGAGACCCAGTACTTC CASSQDPSGGIRETQYF
TRBJ1-5 TRBV30 - - 13 TGTGCCTGGAGTCAGGGTTGGAGTCAGCCCCAGCATTTT CAWSQGWSQPQHF
TRBJ2-7 TRBV10-1 - - 14 TGCGCCAGCAGTGAGTCTAGACACCCCTACGAGCAGTACTTC CASSESRHPYEQYF
TRBJ2-3 TRBV4-2 TRBD2 - 19 TGTGCCAGCAGCCAAGGATTCCCGGGACTAGCGGGAGGCGCAGATACGCAGTATTTT CASSQGFPGLAGGADTQYF
TRBJ2-7 TRBV7-3 TRBD2 - 15 TGTGCCAGCAGCCAACTAGCGGGGAGCTCCTACGAGCAGTACTTC CASSQLAGSSYEQYF
TRBJ2-5 TRBV5-1 TRBD1 - 14 TGCGCCAGCAGCGGGGGACAGGGGGCAGAGACCCAGTACTTC CASSGGQGAETQYF
TRBJ2-7 TRBV7-9 - - 14 TGTGCCAGCAGCTTAGCTGGCCGATACTACGAGCAGTACTTC CASSLAGRYYEQYF
TRBJ2-1 TRBV7-2 TRBD1 - 13 TGTGCCAGCAGCTTAGAAAGGGGACAGGAGCAGTTCTTC CASSLERGQEQFF